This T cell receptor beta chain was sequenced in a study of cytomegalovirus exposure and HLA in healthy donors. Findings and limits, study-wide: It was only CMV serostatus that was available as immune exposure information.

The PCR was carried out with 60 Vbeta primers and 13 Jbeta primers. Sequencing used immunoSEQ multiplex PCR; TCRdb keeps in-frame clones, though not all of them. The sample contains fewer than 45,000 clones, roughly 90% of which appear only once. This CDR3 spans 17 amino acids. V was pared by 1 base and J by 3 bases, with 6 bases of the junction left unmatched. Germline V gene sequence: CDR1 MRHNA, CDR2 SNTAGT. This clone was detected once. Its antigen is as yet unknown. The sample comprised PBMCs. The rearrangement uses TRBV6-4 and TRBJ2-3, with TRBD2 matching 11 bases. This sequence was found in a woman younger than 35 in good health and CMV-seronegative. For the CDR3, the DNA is TGTGCCAGCAGTGACTACCCGACTAGCGGGGTTACAGATACGCAGTATTTT. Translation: CASSDYPTSGVTDTQYF.